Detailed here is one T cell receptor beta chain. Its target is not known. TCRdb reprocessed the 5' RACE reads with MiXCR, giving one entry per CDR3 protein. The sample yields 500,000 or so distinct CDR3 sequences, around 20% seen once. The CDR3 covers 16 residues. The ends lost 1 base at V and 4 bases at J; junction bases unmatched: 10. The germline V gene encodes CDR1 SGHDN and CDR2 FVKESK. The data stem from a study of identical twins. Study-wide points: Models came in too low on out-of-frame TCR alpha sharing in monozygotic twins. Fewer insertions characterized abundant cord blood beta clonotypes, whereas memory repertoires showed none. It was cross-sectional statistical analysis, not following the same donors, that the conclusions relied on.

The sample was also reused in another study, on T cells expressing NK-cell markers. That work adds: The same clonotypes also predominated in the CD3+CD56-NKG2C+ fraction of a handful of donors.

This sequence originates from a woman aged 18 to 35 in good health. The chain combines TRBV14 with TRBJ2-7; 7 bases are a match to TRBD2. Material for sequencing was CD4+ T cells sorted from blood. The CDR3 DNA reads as TGTGCCAGCAGCCAAGCCTCACGCCCCGGGGGGTACGAGCAGTACTTC. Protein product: CASSQASRPGGYEQYF.